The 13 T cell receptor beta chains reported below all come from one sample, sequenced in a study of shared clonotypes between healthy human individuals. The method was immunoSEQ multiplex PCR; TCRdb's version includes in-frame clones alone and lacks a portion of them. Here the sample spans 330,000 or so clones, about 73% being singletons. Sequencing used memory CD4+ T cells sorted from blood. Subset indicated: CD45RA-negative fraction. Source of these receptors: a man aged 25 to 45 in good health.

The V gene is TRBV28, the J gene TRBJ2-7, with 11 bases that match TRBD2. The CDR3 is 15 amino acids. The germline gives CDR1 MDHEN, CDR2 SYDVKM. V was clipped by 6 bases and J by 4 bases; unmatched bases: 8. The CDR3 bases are TGTGCCAGCAGACAAACGCGGACTAGCGGGTACGAGCAGTACTTC. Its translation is CASRQTRTSGYEQYF.

The CDR3 sequence is CASSLDPKSATIYF. The CDR3 DNA reads as TGTGCCAGCAGCTTAGACCCTAAGAGCGCCACCATATATTTT. The chain recombines TRBV11-3 with TRBJ1-3, with D unresolved. V was shortened by 0 bases and J by 9 bases, with 12 bases between the two germline ends. Looked up from germline, CDR1 is SGHNT and CDR2 is YENEEA. The CDR3 has 14 amino acids.

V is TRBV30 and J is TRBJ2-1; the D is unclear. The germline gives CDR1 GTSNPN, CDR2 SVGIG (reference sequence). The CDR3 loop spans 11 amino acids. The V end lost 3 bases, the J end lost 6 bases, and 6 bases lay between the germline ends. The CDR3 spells CAWSAGNEQFF. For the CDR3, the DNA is TGTGCCTGGAGCGCTGGCAATGAGCAGTTCTTC. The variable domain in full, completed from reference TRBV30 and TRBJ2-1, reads SQTIHQWPATLVQPVGSPLSLECTVEGTSNPNLYWYRQAAGRGLQLLFYSVGIGQISSEVPQNLSASRPQDRQFILSSKKLLLSDSGFYLCAWSAGNEQFFGPGTRLTVL.

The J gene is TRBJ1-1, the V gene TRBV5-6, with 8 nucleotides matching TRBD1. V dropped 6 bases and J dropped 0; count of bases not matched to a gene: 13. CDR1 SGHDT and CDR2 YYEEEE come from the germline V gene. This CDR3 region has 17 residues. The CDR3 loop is CASTELQGAGMNTEAFF. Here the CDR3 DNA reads TGTGCCAGCACCGAACTCCAGGGGGCAGGGATGAACACTGAAGCTTTCTTT. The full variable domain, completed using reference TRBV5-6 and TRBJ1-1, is DAGVTQSPTHLIKTRGQQVTLRCSPKSGHDTVSWYQQALGQGPQFIFQYYEEEERQRGNFPDRFSGHQFPNYSSELNVNALLLGDSALYLCASTELQGAGMNTEAFFGQGTRLTVV.

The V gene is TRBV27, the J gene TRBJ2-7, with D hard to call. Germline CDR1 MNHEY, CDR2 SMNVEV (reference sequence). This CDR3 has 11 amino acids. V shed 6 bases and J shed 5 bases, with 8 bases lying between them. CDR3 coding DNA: TGTGCCAGCAGCCCTAGGAACGAGCAGTACTTC. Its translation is CASSPRNEQYF.

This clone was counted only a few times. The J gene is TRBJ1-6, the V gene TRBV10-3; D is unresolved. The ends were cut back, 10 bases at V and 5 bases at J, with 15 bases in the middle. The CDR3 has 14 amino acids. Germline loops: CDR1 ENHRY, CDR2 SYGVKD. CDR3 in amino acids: CATRPTADNSPLHF. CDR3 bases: TGTGCCACGCGACCAACGGCGGATAATTCACCCCTCCACTTT.

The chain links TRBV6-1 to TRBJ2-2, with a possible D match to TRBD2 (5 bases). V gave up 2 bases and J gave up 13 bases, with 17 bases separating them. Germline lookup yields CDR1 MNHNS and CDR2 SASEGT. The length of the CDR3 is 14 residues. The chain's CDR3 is CASSETGYGLGLFF. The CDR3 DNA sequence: TGTGCCAGCAGTGAAACCGGATACGGACTTGGGCTGTTTTTT.

The CDR3 here is CASSKGPTQINTEAFF. CDR3 DNA sequence: TGTGCCAGCAGCAAGGGGCCCACACAAATTAACACTGAAGCTTTCTTT. The chain has TRBV5-6 and TRBJ1-1; possible D gene TRBD1, 5 bases. The CDR3 sequence is 16 residues long. Germline V gives CDR1 SGHDT, CDR2 YYEEEE. V was cut by 4 bases and J by 2 bases, with 18 bases left in between.

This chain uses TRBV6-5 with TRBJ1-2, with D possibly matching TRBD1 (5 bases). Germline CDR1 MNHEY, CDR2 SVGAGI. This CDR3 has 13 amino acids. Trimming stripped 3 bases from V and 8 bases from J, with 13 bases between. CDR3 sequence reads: CASSYSGTLGYTF. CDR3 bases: TGTGCCAGCAGTTATTCCGGGACCCTCGGCTACACCTTC.

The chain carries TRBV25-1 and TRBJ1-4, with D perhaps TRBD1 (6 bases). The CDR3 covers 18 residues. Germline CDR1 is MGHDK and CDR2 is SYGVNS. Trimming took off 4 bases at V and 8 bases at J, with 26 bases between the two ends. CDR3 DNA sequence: TGTGCCAGCAGTGCTCCACAGGGTGGGGGGCCGTGGTACGAAAAACTGTTTTTT. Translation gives CASSAPQGGGPWYEKLFF.

CDR3 region: CASSPLKITSGRTAHEQYF. The CDR3 nucleotides read TGTGCCAGCTCACCACTTAAAATCACTAGCGGGAGGACCGCGCACGAGCAGTACTTC. V usage is TRBV18 and J usage is TRBJ2-7, with 12 bases identical to TRBD2. This CDR3 has 19 residues. Per germline, CDR1 KGHSH and CDR2 LQKENI. V gave up 1 base and J gave up 5 bases; unmatched junction bases: 15. The full variable domain, completed using reference TRBV18 and TRBJ2-7, is NAGVMQNPRHLVRRRGQEARLRCSPMKGHSHVYWYRQLPEEGLKFMVYLQKENIIDESGMPKERFSAEFPKEGPSILRIQQVVRGDSAAYFCASSPLKITSGRTAHEQYFGPGTRLTVT.

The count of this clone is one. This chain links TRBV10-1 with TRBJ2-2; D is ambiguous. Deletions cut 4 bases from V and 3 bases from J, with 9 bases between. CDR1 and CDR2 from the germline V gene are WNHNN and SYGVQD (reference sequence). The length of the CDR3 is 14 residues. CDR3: CASSVRLYTGELFF. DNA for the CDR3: TGCGCCAGCAGTGTGCGGCTGTACACCGGGGAGCTGTTTTTT.

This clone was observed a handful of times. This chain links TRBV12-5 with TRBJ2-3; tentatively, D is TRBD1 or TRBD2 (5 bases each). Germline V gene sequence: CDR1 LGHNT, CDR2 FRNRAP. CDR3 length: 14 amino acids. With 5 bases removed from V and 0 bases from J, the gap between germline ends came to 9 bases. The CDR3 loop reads CASGGRDSTDTQYF. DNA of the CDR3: TGTGCTAGTGGTGGACGGGACAGCACAGATACGCAGTATTTT.